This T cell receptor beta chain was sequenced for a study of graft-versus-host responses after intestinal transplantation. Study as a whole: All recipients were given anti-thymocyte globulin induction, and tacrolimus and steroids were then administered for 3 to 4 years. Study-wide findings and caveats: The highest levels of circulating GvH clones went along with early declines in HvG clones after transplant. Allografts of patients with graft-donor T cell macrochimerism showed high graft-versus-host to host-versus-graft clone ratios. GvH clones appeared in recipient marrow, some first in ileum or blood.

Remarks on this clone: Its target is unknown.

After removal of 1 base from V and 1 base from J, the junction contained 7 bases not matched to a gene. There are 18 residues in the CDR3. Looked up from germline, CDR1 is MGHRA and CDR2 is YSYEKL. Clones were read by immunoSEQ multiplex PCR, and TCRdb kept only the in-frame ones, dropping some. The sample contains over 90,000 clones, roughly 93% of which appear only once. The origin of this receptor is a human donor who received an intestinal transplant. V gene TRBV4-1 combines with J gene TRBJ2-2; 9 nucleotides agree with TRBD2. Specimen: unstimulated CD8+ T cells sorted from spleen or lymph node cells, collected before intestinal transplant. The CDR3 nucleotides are TGCGCCAGCAGCCAAGGTGGGGCGGGGGGGCTGAACACCGGGGAGCTGTTTTTT. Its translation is CASSQGGAGGLNTGELFF.